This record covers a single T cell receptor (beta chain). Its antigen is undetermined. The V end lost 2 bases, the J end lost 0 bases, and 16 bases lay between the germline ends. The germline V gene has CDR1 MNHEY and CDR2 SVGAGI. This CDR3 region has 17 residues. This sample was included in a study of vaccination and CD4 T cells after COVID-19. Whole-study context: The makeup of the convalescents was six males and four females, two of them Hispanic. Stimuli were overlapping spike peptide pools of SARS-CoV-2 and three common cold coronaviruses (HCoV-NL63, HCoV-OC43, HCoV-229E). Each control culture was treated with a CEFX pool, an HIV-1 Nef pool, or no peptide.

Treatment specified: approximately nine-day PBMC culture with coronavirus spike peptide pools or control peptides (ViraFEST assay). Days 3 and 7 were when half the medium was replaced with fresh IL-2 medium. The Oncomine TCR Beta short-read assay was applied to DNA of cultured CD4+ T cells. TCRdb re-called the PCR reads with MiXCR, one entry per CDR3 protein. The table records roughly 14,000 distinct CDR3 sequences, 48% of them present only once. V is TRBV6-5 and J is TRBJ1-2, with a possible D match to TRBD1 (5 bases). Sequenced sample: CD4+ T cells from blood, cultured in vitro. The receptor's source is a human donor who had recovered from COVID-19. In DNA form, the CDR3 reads TGTGCCAGCAGTTACCTCGGGCGAGGGGCCTCTAACTATGGCTACACCTTC. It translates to CASSYLGRGASNYGYTF.